This T cell receptor beta chain was recorded in a study of control samples from healthy donors and cancer patients. The germline V gene has CDR1 SGDLS and CDR2 YYNGEE. V was clipped by 0 bases and J by 7 bases, with 23 bases between them. CDR3 length equals 17 residues. TCRdb's copy holds only in-frame clones and misses some; the assay was immunoSEQ multiplex PCR. The sample lists 110,000 or so clones; around 92% were seen once. The clonotype comes from a man aged 50-60 years in good health. The specimen sequenced was blood. The chain employs TRBV9 and TRBJ2-7; a weak D match, TRBD2 (7 bases). Here the CDR3 DNA reads TGTGCCAGCAGCGTAGGTGGAGGGGGGGCGCCCCGAGAGGAGCAGTACTTC. Translation: CASSVGGGGAPREEQYF.